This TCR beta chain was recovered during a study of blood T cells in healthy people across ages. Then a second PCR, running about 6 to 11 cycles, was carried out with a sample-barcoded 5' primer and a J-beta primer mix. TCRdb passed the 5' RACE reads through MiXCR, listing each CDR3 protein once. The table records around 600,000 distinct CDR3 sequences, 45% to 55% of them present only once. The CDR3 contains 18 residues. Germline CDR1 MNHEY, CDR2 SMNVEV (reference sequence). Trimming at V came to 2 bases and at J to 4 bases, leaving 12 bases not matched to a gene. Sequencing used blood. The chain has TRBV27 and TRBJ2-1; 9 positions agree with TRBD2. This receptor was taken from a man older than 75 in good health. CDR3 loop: CASSLEVSGRARYNEQFF. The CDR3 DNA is TGTGCCAGCAGTTTAGAGGTTAGCGGGAGAGCGAGGTACAATGAGCAGTTCTTC.